The 9 T cell receptor beta chains in this list originate from one sample, sequenced in a study of blood T cell repertoires in COVID-19. Sequencing used immunoSEQ multiplex PCR; TCRdb keeps in-frame clones, though not all of them. Of 130,000 to 150,000 clones listed, about 90% are singletons. The sample was PBMCs or T cells enriched from blood (not recorded which). The origin of the receptors is a man aged 55 to 70 who had recovered from COVID-19.

V and J are TRBV19 and TRBJ2-2; 14 nucleotides line up with TRBD2. This CDR3 spans 15 amino acids. Germline lookup yields CDR1 LNHDA and CDR2 SQIVND (reference sequence). The J segment lost 7 bases and the V segment lost 6 bases, leaving 4 bases of the junction unmatched. CDR3: CASRGTSGGVGELFF. Here the CDR3 DNA reads TGTGCCAGTAGGGGGACTAGCGGGGGTGTCGGGGAGCTGTTTTTT.

The chain links TRBV18 to TRBJ2-1; TRBD2 is a possible D gene (6 bases). This CDR3 has 14 residues. The ends were cut back, 3 bases at V and 2 bases at J, with 8 bases in the middle. The germline V gene encodes CDR1 KGHSH and CDR2 LQKENI. CDR3 protein: CASSPRDAYNEQFF. The CDR3 DNA is TGTGCCAGCTCACCGCGGGACGCCTACAATGAGCAGTTCTTC.

This rearrangement joins TRBV11-2 to TRBJ2-7; 9 nucleotides align to TRBD1. V trimming: 1 base; J trimming: 1 base; junction bases outside the gene matches: 2. Germline-derived CDR1 and CDR2 are SGHAT and FQNNGV. This CDR3 is built from 15 residues. This CDR3 reads CASSLGDRDSYEQYF. The CDR3 nucleotides read TGTGCCAGCAGCTTAGGGGACAGGGATTCCTACGAGCAGTACTTC.

The rearrangement links TRBV6-4 to TRBJ2-3, with D unclear. CDR3 length: 13 residues. Trimming removed 2 bases at V and 1 base at J, with 4 bases between. CDR1 is MRHNA and CDR2 is SNTAGT in the germline V gene. In DNA, the CDR3 is TGTGCCAGCAGTGACCCGGGCACAGATACGCAGTATTTT. Protein product: CASSDPGTDTQYF.

This clone was seen repeatedly, ten times or more. The genes are TRBV5-5 and TRBJ1-4; 8 nucleotides line up with TRBD1. With 4 bases clipped from V and 7 bases from J, the junction kept 12 bases outside the gene matches. This CDR3 spans 16 amino acids. Germline-derived CDR1 and CDR2 are SGHKS and YYEKEE (reference sequence). CDR3 loop: CASSPTPDREFEKLFF. CDR3 bases: TGTGCCAGCAGCCCGACCCCGGACAGGGAGTTTGAAAAACTGTTTTTT.

This chain uses TRBV3-1 (or the pseudogene TRBV3-2) with TRBJ2-2; D is unresolved. Germline V gives CDR1 LGHDT, CDR2 YNNKEL (reference sequence). This CDR3 comprises 13 residues. V was shortened by 2 bases and J by 4 bases, with 5 bases between the two germline ends. The CDR3 is CASSQSGTGELFF. The CDR3 DNA reads TGTGCCAGCAGCCAATCGGGCACCGGGGAGCTGTTTTTT.

This clone was picked up one time. This CDR3 reads CASSLMGDLREQYF. DNA for the CDR3: TGTGCCAGCAGCTTAATGGGGGACTTGAGGGAGCAGTACTTC. This chain links TRBV11-2 with TRBJ2-7; tentatively, D is TRBD2 (6 bases). The V end lost 2 bases, the J end lost 7 bases, and 15 bases lay between the germline ends. The germline V gene encodes CDR1 SGHAT and CDR2 FQNNGV. This CDR3 comprises 14 residues.

This rearrangement joins TRBV29-1 to TRBJ2-7; TRBD1 matches 10 bases. Trimming took 8 bases from V and 7 from J; bases not matched to a gene: 5. Germline lookup yields CDR1 SQVTM and CDR2 ANQGSEA. The CDR3 loop spans 11 amino acids. The CDR3 DNA reads as TGCAGCTCAGGACAGGGGGGTGAGCAGTACTTC. Translating it yields CSSGQGGEQYF.

There are many counts of this clone. The chain has TRBV27 and TRBJ2-7; 7 bases map to TRBD1. Germline V CDR1 and CDR2: MNHEY, SMNVEV (reference sequence). The CDR3 has 15 residues. Trimming cost V 6 bases and J 3 bases; bases outside gene matches: 11. CDR3 nucleotide sequence: TGTGCCAGCAGAGAACAAGGGACAGACCGCTACGAGCAGTACTTC. Its translation: CASREQGTDRYEQYF.